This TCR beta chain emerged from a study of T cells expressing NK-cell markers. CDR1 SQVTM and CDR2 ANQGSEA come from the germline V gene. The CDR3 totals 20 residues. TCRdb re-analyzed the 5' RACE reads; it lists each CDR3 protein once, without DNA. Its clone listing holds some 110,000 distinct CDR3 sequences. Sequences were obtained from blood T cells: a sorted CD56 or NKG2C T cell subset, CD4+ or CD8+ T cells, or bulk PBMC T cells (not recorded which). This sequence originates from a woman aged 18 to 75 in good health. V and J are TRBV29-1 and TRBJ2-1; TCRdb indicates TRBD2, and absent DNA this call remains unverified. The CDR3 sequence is CSVEGWGTSGKASSYNEQFF.